This TCR beta chain was retrieved from a study of PD-L1 blockade in urothelial cancer. Study details: Treatment start was followed by blood analysis at 3 weeks (second dose) and again at 6 weeks.

The data were produced by immunoSEQ multiplex PCR, yet TCRdb's version contains in-frame clones alone and is incomplete. The sample gives fewer than 45,000 clones, around nine tenths of which show up once; 20% to 25% is in the top ten. Time point of the sample: pretreatment peripheral blood. The V gene's germline CDR1 is SGHTA and CDR2 FQGTGA. With V trimmed by 2 bases and J by 3 bases, 4 bases remained unmatched. The CDR3 contains 16 residues. Sequencing used PBMCs, obtained around atezolizumab (anti-PD-L1) treatment. The origin of this receptor is a donor aged 40 or older with urothelial cancer. The chain couples TRBV7-3 to TRBJ2-2; 9 bases map to TRBD1. The CDR3 sequence: CASSLLGTGYTGELFF. The CDR3 nucleotides are TGTGCCAGCAGCTTATTGGGGACAGGGTACACCGGGGAGCTGTTTTTT.